The 24 T cell receptor beta chains presented below share a single source sample, sequenced in a study of blood T cells in healthy people across ages. Alongside a J-beta primer mix, a sample-barcoded 5' primer served in a second PCR lasting about 7 to 11 cycles. TCRdb reprocessed the 5' RACE reads with MiXCR, giving one entry per CDR3 protein. The data contain under 1,000,000 distinct CDR3 sequences, about 34% of them singletons. Sequences were obtained from blood. The receptors come from a man aged 18 to 30 in good health.

This sequence joins TRBV3-1 and TRBJ2-7; perhaps TRBD2 as D (5 bases). Germline loops: CDR1 LGHDT, CDR2 YNNKEL (reference sequence). V was trimmed by 6 bases and J by 7 bases, leaving 16 bases between them. This CDR3 comprises 13 residues. The CDR3 protein is CASRRRSYNEQYF. The CDR3 DNA is TGTGCCAGCAGAAGGAGGTCCTACAATGAGCAGTACTTC.

The chain links TRBV12-3 or TRBV12-4 to TRBJ2-1, with 8 bases matching TRBD2. J was trimmed by 9 bases and V by 3 bases; bases with no gene match: 16. The CDR3 is 17 residues long. The CDR3 spells CASSLSPGGPQRIEQFF. In DNA form, the CDR3 reads TGTGCCAGCAGTTTGAGTCCGGGGGGGCCGCAGCGTATTGAGCAGTTCTTC.

The sample holds a few counts of this clonotype. The chain is built from TRBV12-3 or TRBV12-4 and TRBJ2-4; no reliable D call. The V gene lost 4 bases and the J gene lost 9 bases, with 16 bases spanning the gap. The CDR3 consists of 14 residues. CDR3 DNA: TGTGCCAGCAGTTCTATGACGGTGGGCCTCATTCAGTACTTC. Amino acid sequence: CASSSMTVGLIQYF.

The chain recombines TRBV12-3 or TRBV12-4 with TRBJ1-4; D gene unclear. This CDR3 contains 15 residues. Trimming took off 8 bases at V and 8 bases at J, with 21 bases between the two ends. CDR3 region: CASGPFNTREEKLFF. CDR3 nucleotide sequence: TGTGCCAGCGGACCTTTCAACACCCGGGAGGAAAAACTGTTTTTT.

In the case of this clonotype: This clone may be a read error of a much larger clone one base away. This chain joins TRBV10-3 and TRBJ2-7; 8 nucleotides match TRBD1. Per the germline V gene, CDR1 is ENHRY and CDR2 is SYGVKD. J gave up 9 bases and V 8 bases, and 6 bases lay outside the gene matches. This CDR3 has 11 amino acids. The CDR3 region has the DNA TGTGCCATCGGAGACAGGGGCGGGCAGTACTTC. It specifies CAIGDRGGQYF.

This clonotype was seen only a few times. The rearrangement links TRBV14 to TRBJ1-6; D is perhaps TRBD1 (5 bases). Trimming cost V 2 bases and J 5 bases, with 25 bases left between them. This CDR3 spans 20 amino acids. Germline V CDR1 and CDR2: SGHDN, FVKESK. CDR3: CASSQFGWPAGKNHNSPLHF. CDR3 sequence (DNA): TGTGCCAGCAGCCAATTCGGGTGGCCGGCAGGGAAAAATCATAATTCACCCCTCCACTTT. Full variable domain (missing parts from reference TRBV14 and TRBJ1-6): EAGVTQFPSHSVIEKGQTVTLRCDPISGHDNLYWYRRVMGKEIKFLLHFVKESKQDESGMPNNRFLAERTGGTYSTLKVQPAELEDSGVYFCASSQFGWPAGKNHNSPLHFGNGTRLTVT.

The sample holds many counts of this clonotype. This sequence joins TRBV27 and TRBJ2-6; D ambiguous. V shed 2 bases and J shed 0 bases, with 2 bases lying between them. Per the germline V gene, CDR1 is MNHEY and CDR2 is SMNVEV (reference sequence). This CDR3 has 14 residues. CDR3 coding DNA: TGTGCCAGCAGTTTAACCTCTGGGGCCAACGTCCTGACTTTC. Protein: CASSLTSGANVLTF.

The V gene is TRBV2, the J gene TRBJ2-4; 8 positions match TRBD1. CDR3 length equals 15 residues. V shed 7 bases, J shed 5 bases, and the junction held 10 bases outside the gene matches. The germline V gene has CDR1 SNHLY and CDR2 FYNNEI. This chain's CDR3 is CASIGPGQEENIQYF. The CDR3 DNA is TGTGCCAGCATTGGCCCGGGACAGGAGGAAAACATTCAGTACTTC.

The V gene is TRBV12-3 or TRBV12-4, the J gene TRBJ2-4; tentatively, D is TRBD1 (5 bases). Judging by the DNA end, TRBJ2-7 fits better; the J call may be wrong. The CDR3 has 14 residues. As DNA, the CDR3 is TGTGCCAGCAGTTTAGGGGGCGGTCAATACGAGCAGTACTTC. Translating it yields CASSLGGGQYEQYF.

This clonotype occurred a few times. The chain uses TRBV25-1 and TRBJ2-3; D may match TRBD1 or TRBD2 (6 bases each). CDR1 is MGHDK, CDR2 SYGVNS, per germline. The CDR3 totals 16 residues. V was pared by 4 bases and J by 2 bases, with 16 bases between. In DNA form, the CDR3 reads TGTGCCAGCAGTGGAACTGGGGGGCATTACACAGATACGCAGTATTTT. The encoded protein is CASSGTGGHYTDTQYF.

CDR3: CASSDGLLGSWNSPLHF. CDR3 nucleotide sequence: TGTGCCAGCAGTGACGGCCTGCTGGGCAGTTGGAATTCACCCCTCCACTTT. The chain joins TRBV25-1 to TRBJ1-6; no clear D gene. V was cut by 3 bases and J by 7 bases, with 19 bases left in between. CDR1 and CDR2 from the germline V gene are MGHDK and SYGVNS. The CDR3 extends over 17 amino acids.

This clonotype has more than one count but fewer than ten. The chain combines TRBV4-3 with TRBJ1-2, with no clear D. In germline, CDR1 is LGHNA, CDR2 YSLEER. The CDR3 sequence is 15 residues long. V gave up 1 base and J gave up 0 bases, with 9 bases separating them. This CDR3 is CASSQGGVPNYGYTF. In nucleotides, the CDR3 is TGCGCCAGCAGCCAAGGTGGGGTCCCTAACTATGGCTACACCTTC.

The table lists this clonotype with a few counts. The rearrangement links TRBV3-1 to TRBJ2-3; the D is unclear. The CDR3 spans 13 residues. The V and J ends lost 1 base and 7 bases respectively, with 9 bases between them. Germline-derived CDR1 and CDR2 are LGHDT and YNNKEL (reference sequence). CDR3 bases: TGTGCCAGCAGCCAAGTGGGTGGCCATACGCAGTATTTT. It yields the protein CASSQVGGHTQYF.

The sample holds one count of this clonotype. This chain uses TRBV30 with TRBJ2-1, with 8 bases lining up with TRBD1. The DNA end is a closer match to TRBJ2-7, so the J assignment may be wrong. Germline values: CDR1 GTSNPN, CDR2 SVGIG (reference sequence). CDR3 length: 16 amino acids. For the CDR3, the DNA is TGTGCCTGGGGACAGGGAGTTACCGTCTCCTACAATGAGCAGTACTTC. This translates into CAWGQGVTVSYNEQYF.

The rearrangement links TRBV5-1 to TRBJ1-2; TRBD1 agrees at 8 bases. The V and J ends lost 4 bases and 8 bases, in that order; junction bases with no gene match: 7. The length of the CDR3 is 13 residues. Germline V lookup: CDR1 SGHRS, CDR2 YFSETQ. DNA for the CDR3: TGCGCCAGCAGCATCTCCGGGACAGGAGGCTACACCTTC. Its translation: CASSISGTGGYTF.

V gene TRBV29-1 combines with J gene TRBJ1-1; a possible D gene is TRBD1 (5 bases). This CDR3 spans 11 amino acids. V was pared by 3 bases and J by 7 bases, with 9 bases between. CDR1 and CDR2 from the germline V gene are SQVTM and ANQGSEA. The CDR3 spells CSVEGPDEAFF. The CDR3 DNA reads as TGCAGCGTTGAGGGGCCTGATGAAGCTTTCTTT.

This clonotype occurred many times. The gene calls are TRBV29-1 and TRBJ2-3, with D unclear. Trimming pared 8 bases from V and 5 bases from J, leaving 11 bases between. The CDR3 is made up of 11 amino acids. CDR1 is SQVTM and CDR2 is ANQGSEA in the germline V gene. For the CDR3, the DNA is TGCAGCCCCCTCCGTTTAGATACGCAGTATTTT. Translated: CSPLRLDTQYF.

A word on this clonotype: Being one base from a much bigger clone, this may be a read error. The chain carries TRBV5-1 and TRBJ2-3, with D perhaps being TRBD1 or TRBD2 (5 bases each). Germline V gene lookup returns CDR1 SGHRS and CDR2 YFSETQ. This CDR3 has 14 residues. CDR3: CANSRGDPRDTQYF. Written as DNA, the CDR3 is TGCGCCAACAGCCGAGGGGACCCACGAGATACGCAGTATTTT.

The table lists this clonotype with a few counts. The rearrangement joins TRBV18 to TRBJ1-1, with D perhaps TRBD1 (5 bases). Germline V lookup: CDR1 KGHSH, CDR2 LQKENI. The CDR3 length is 16 residues. V was shortened by 2 bases and J by 3 bases, with 16 bases between the two germline ends. The CDR3 nucleotides are TGTGCCAGCTCACCAGGTGGGGCGGGTAGGGACACTGAAGCTTTCTTT. It yields the protein CASSPGGAGRDTEAFF. Filled out from reference TRBV18 and TRBJ1-1, the complete variable domain reads NAGVMQNPRHLVRRRGQEARLRCSPMKGHSHVYWYRQLPEEGLKFMVYLQKENIIDESGMPKERFSAEFPKEGPSILRIQQVVRGDSAAYFCASSPGGAGRDTEAFFGQGTRLTVV.

The CDR3 coding sequence is TGCGCCAGCAGCCAATCGAGAGCGGAGAAAACCTACAATGAGCAGTTCTTC. This encodes CASSQSRAEKTYNEQFF. J is TRBJ2-1 and V is TRBV4-1, with a weak D call TRBD2 (5 bases). Trimming took off 2 bases at V and 2 bases at J, with 16 bases between the two ends. Germline lookup yields CDR1 MGHRA and CDR2 YSYEKL. This CDR3 has 17 amino acids.

The sample holds a few counts of this clonotype. The J gene is TRBJ1-2, the V gene TRBV28; a possible D gene is TRBD1 (6 bases). V lost 6 bases, J lost 4 bases, and 18 bases lay in between. There are 15 residues in the CDR3. The V gene's germline CDR1 is MDHEN and CDR2 SYDVKM. The CDR3 coding sequence is TGTGCCAGCAGGTGGACAGTCTCTTATCCCTATGGCTACACCTTC. Translated: CASRWTVSYPYGYTF.

This clonotype came up a few times. The V gene is TRBV5-1, the J gene TRBJ2-7; a possible D gene is TRBD2 (6 bases). The CDR3 consists of 14 residues. V shed 0 bases and J shed 4 bases, with 11 bases lying between them. Germline CDR1 and CDR2: SGHRS and YFSETQ. CDR3 sequence (DNA): TGCGCCAGCAGCTTGGGTTCCGGGGGATACGAGCAGTACTTC. Protein: CASSLGSGGYEQYF.

The chain combines TRBV2 with TRBJ1-6, with D perhaps TRBD1 (6 bases). The CDR3 has 15 residues. The V and J ends lost 5 bases and 5 bases respectively, with 13 bases between them. From germline, CDR1 is SNHLY and CDR2 FYNNEI. The CDR3 region has the DNA TGTGCCAGCAGTTTAAGGGGGTTGGATAATTCACCCCTCCACTTT. Amino acids: CASSLRGLDNSPLHF.

In this sample, this clonotype turned up a few times. The chain has TRBV7-6 and TRBJ2-2; TRBD2 aligns across 10 bases. Germline V gives CDR1 SGHVS, CDR2 FNYEAQ. The CDR3 runs 19 residues. The V and J ends lost 5 bases and 0 bases, in that order; junction bases with no gene match: 12. Here the CDR3 reads CASSRTGLAGAANTGELFF. CDR3 nucleotide sequence: TGTGCCAGCAGCCGTACTGGTCTAGCGGGGGCCGCGAACACCGGGGAGCTGTTTTTT.